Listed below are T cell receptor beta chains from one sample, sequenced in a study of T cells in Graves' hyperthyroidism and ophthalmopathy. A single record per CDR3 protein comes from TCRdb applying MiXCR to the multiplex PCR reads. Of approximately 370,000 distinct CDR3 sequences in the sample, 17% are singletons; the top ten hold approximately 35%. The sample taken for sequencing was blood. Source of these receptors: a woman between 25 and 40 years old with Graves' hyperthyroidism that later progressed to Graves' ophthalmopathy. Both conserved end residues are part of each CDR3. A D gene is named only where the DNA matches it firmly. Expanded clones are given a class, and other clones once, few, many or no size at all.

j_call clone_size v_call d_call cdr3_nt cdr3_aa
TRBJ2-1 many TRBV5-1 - TGCGCCAGCAGCTTGGCCGTCGGCAGTTTGGTTCACAATGAGCAGTTCTTC CASSLAVGSLVHNEQFF
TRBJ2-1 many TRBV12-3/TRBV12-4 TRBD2 TGTGCCAGCAGTCTGGTAGCGGGAGGGCCCCATGAGCAGTTCTTC CASSLVAGGPHEQFF
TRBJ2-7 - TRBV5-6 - TGTGCCAGCAGCTTGGGGTCACCGGGAGTCTACGAGCAGTACTTC CASSLGSPGVYEQYF
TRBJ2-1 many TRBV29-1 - TGCAGCTCGACGGGGGTGACCTACAATGAGCAGTTCTTC CSSTGVTYNEQFF
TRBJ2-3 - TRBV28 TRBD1 TGTGCCAGCAGTTGGGGACAGGGTGGTGCAGATACGCAGTATTTT CASSWGQGGADTQYF
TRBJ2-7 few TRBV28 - TGTGCCAGCAGTTTATCTCCATTCTCCGAGCAGTACTTC CASSLSPFSEQYF
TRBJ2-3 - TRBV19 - TGTGCCAGTAACCTGGGGCAGGGGCTCGCGGATACGCAGTATTTT CASNLGQGLADTQYF
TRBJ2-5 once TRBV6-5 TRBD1 TGTGCCAGCAGTTACTCGAGGGCAGGGGGAGAGACCCAGTACTTC CASSYSRAGGETQYF
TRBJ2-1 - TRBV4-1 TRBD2 TGCGCCAGCAGCCATTTTCCCGGACTAGCGGGGGGGCAACACAATGAGCAGTTCTTC CASSHFPGLAGGQHNEQFF
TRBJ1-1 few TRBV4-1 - TGCGCCAGCAGCCAGCCGGACAAGGCTGAGGCTTTCTTT CASSQPDKAEAFF
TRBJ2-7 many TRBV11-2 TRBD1 TGTGCCAGCAGCTTAGGTGCCAGGGGGTACGAGCAGTACTTC CASSLGARGYEQYF
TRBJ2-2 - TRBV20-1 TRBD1 TGCAGTGCTTTAACCAGACAGGGGGCAACCACCGGGGAGCTGTTTTTT CSALTRQGATTGELFF
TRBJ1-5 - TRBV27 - TGTGCCAGCAGCCGTACAGCTTACAATCAGCCCCAGCATTTT CASSRTAYNQPQHF
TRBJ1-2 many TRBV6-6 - TGTGCCAGCAGTTACCATCGGGACACAGCTAACTATGGCTACACCTTC CASSYHRDTANYGYTF
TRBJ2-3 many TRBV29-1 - TGCAGCGTCAGGGGATCCAGCACAGATACGCAGTATTTT CSVRGSSTDTQYF
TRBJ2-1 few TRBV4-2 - TGTGCCAGCAGCCACGGCCGAGGGTATAATGAGCAGTTCTTC CASSHGRGYNEQFF
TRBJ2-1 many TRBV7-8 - TGTGCCAGCAGCTTTGGTTTATCCTACAATGGGCAGTTCTTC CASSFGLSYNGQFF
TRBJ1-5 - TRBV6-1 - TGTGCCAGCACCTCGCCTGGGGGGGGCAATCAGCCCCAGCATTTT CASTSPGGGNQPQHF
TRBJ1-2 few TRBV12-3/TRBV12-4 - TGTGCCAGCAGGTGGTCAGGGGACTATGGCTACACCTTC CASRWSGDYGYTF
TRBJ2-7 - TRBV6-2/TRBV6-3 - TGTGCCGCTATCGACAGATTTACCTACGAGCAGTACTTC CAAIDRFTYEQYF
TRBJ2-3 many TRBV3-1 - TGTGCCAGCAGCCAAGATGTGTTGCCTCGCAGATTTGTCGATACGCAGTATTTT CASSQDVLPRRFVDTQYF
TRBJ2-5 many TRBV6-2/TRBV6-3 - TGTGCCAGCAGCCTCGGTGGGCGGGCCCAAGGACGGGAGACCCAGTACTTC CASSLGGRAQGRETQYF
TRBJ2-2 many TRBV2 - TGTGCCAGCAGTGGACAGGCAAGCGGGGAGCTGTTTTTT CASSGQASGELFF
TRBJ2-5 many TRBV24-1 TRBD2 TGTGCCACCAGTGGTAGCGGGGGGGAAGAGACCCAGTACTTC CATSGSGGEETQYF
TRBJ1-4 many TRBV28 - TGTGCCAGCAGTTTCAGCAGGGGAGGGGAAAAACTGTTTTTT CASSFSRGGEKLFF
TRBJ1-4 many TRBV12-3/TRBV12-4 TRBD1 TGTGCCAGCAGACCGACAGGGCTGGGTGAAAAACTGTTTTTT CASRPTGLGEKLFF
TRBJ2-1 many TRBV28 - TGTGCCAGCAGTTACCTGGGTGCCAGCTCCTACAATGAGCAGTTCTTC CASSYLGASSYNEQFF
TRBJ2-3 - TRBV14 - TGTGCCAGCGAACAGTCCAGCACAGATACGCAGTATTTT CASEQSSTDTQYF
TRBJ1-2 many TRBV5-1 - TGCGCCAGCAGCTTGGAAGGTCAGCGCCAGGGCTACACCTTC CASSLEGQRQGYTF
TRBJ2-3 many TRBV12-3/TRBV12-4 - TGTGCCAGCAGTTTTGGGCCCCAGGGAGATACGCAGTATTTT CASSFGPQGDTQYF
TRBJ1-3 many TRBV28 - TGTGCCAGCAGCATGACAGTGGACACCATATATTTT CASSMTVDTIYF
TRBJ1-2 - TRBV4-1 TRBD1 TGCGCCAGCAGCCAAACAGGGGCCGCCTATGGCTACACCTTC CASSQTGAAYGYTF
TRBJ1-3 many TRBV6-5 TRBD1 TGTGCCAGCAGTTACTCGAGCAGCGAGGGGGCGCGGGACACCATATATTTT CASSYSSSEGARDTIYF
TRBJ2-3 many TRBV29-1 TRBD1 TGCAGCGTTGAAGGGGGATCAGGGGGAACCACAGATACGCAGTATTTT CSVEGGSGGTTDTQYF
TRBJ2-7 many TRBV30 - TGTGCCTGGAGGGACAGTGACTACGAGCAGTACTTC CAWRDSDYEQYF
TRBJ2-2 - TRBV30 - TGTGCCTGGAGGGCTAGCGCGAACACCGGGGAGCTGTTTTTT CAWRASANTGELFF
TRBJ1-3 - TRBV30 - TGTGCCTGGAGGACAGGATTCTCCTCTGGAAACACCATATATTTT CAWRTGFSSGNTIYF
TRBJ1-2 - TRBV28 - TGTGCCAGCAGTTTATCATGGGATCGCTACACCTTC CASSLSWDRYTF
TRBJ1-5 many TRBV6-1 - TGTGCCAGCAACGACAAGGGGTCCGGCCAGCCCCAGCATTTT CASNDKGSGQPQHF
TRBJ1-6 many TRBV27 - TGTGCCAGCAGTTTAAGGGACCCAAATTCACCCCTCCACTTT CASSLRDPNSPLHF
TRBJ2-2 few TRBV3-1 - TGTGCCAGCAGCCAGGTGATCACCGGGGAGCTGTTTTTT CASSQVITGELFF
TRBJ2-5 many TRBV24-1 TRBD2 TGTGCCACCAGTGACGCCGGGGGCGCGGGAGGCTGGGGAGAGACCCAGTACTTC CATSDAGGAGGWGETQYF
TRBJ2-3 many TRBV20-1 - TGCAGTGCTAGAGATTTGGAGGGGAGCACAGATACGCAGTATTTT CSARDLEGSTDTQYF
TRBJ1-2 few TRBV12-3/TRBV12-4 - TGTGCCAGCAGCCTCCGGTTTTCTGACTATGGCTACACCTTC CASSLRFSDYGYTF
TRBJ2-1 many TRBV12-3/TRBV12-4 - TGTGCCAGCAGTGACCCGTACTACAATGAGCAGTTCTTC CASSDPYYNEQFF